Following are 2 T cell receptor beta chains from one sample sequenced in a study of blood T cell repertoires in COVID-19. Here immunoSEQ multiplex PCR was the method, and the copy in TCRdb shows in-frame clones only, minus some. Of about 160,000 clones listed, 70% to 90% were seen once; the top ten hold about 1%. The material sequenced was peripheral blood. The origin of the receptors is a man aged 35-49 years with acute or convalescent COVID-19.

The chain employs TRBV6-4 and TRBJ2-7, with 14 nucleotides matching TRBD2. The germline V gene encodes CDR1 MRHNA and CDR2 SNTAGT. CDR3 length: 19 amino acids. V shed 6 bases, J shed 5 bases, and the junction held 18 bases outside the gene matches. Here the CDR3 DNA reads TGTGCCAGCAGACCCACGGGGGGACTAGCGGGGGAACTGAGCCACGAGCAGTACTTC. Its translation: CASRPTGGLAGELSHEQYF.

This clone was seen just once. J is TRBJ1-2 and V is TRBV7-9, with TRBD1 matching 7 bases. In germline, CDR1 is SEHNR, CDR2 FQNEAQ (reference sequence). This CDR3 comprises 14 residues. The junction had 6 bases not matched to a gene; V was cut back by 5 bases and J by 3 bases. CDR3 region: CASSARTGHYGYTF. In nucleotides, the CDR3 is TGTGCCAGCAGCGCCCGGACAGGACACTATGGCTACACCTTC.